This T cell receptor beta chain was retrieved from a study of blood T cell repertoires in COVID-19. Study in general: There were acute and convalescent COVID-19 samples, and they came from the United States, Italy and Spain.

In the study's own analysis: Reference gene primer amplification in the assay estimated nucleated cell counts. Clones were read by immunoSEQ multiplex PCR, and TCRdb kept only the in-frame ones, dropping some. D and trimming come from the DNA, and the V and J calls and clone size come from that table. The sample carries 380,000 or so clones, 81% recorded once. As for this clone: The junction shows a germline mismatch at one end, possibly a read error.

The CDR3 runs to 14 residues. Germline CDR1 and CDR2: LNHNV and YYDKDF (reference sequence). The chain employs TRBV15 and TRBJ1-1; tentatively, D is TRBD1 (5 bases). The sequence was obtained from a human donor with acute or convalescent COVID-19. The donor label of this sample is uncertain. The sequencing input was peripheral blood. CDR3 nucleotides: TGTGCCACCAGCGGAGATACAGGGAACACTGAAGCTTTCTTT. Translating gives CATSGDTGNTEAFF.